The clone carrying this T cell receptor beta chain turned up a few times. A second PCR, run for about 7 to 11 cycles, used a sample-barcoded 5' primer plus a J-beta primer mix. Each cDNA molecule, via a template-switch adaptor with 12 random nucleotides, was tagged. MiXCR, run by TCRdb on the 5' RACE reads, gives a single entry per CDR3 protein. The sample has hundreds of thousands of distinct CDR3 sequences; under 70% are singletons. This sample is drawn from a study of blood T cells in healthy people across ages. This CDR3 is 11 amino acids long. Germline CDR1 SGHRS, CDR2 YFSETQ. V was trimmed by 4 bases and J by 10 bases, leaving 11 bases between them.

The sample taken for sequencing was blood. This sequence originates from a man between 60 and 70 years old in good health. The rearrangement joins TRBV5-1 to TRBJ2-5; D remains unclear. The CDR3 DNA is TGCGCCAGCAGCGAGGACGGCGTCCAGTACTTC. It translates to CASSEDGVQYF.